Shown below are 24 T cell receptor beta chains from a single sample sequenced in a study of PD-L1 blockade in urothelial cancer. Profiled with immunoSEQ multiplex PCR; TCRdb holds only in-frame clones, not every one. The profile shows under 40,000 clones, 80% to 90% of them singletons. Specified time point: peripheral blood 6 weeks after treatment start. The specimen was PBMCs, collected around atezolizumab (anti-PD-L1) treatment. The receptor set was obtained from a man older than 75 with urothelial cancer.

V gene TRBV19 combines with J gene TRBJ2-1, with TRBD1 as a possible D gene (6 bases). The V and J ends lost 3 bases and 10 bases respectively, with 16 bases between them. This CDR3 is built from 14 residues. CDR1 LNHDA and CDR2 SQIVND come from the germline V gene (reference sequence). The CDR3 reads CASSIGQLAGEQFF. The CDR3 coding sequence is TGTGCCAGTAGTATTGGACAGCTGGCCGGGGAGCAGTTCTTC.

The CDR3 is CASSDPDRRNTEAFF. The CDR3 DNA follows: TGTGCCAGCAGTGACCCGGACAGGAGGAACACTGAAGCTTTCTTT. The chain combines TRBV2 with TRBJ1-1; 7 bases align to TRBD1. From germline, CDR1 is SNHLY and CDR2 FYNNEI. The CDR3 runs to 15 residues. The V gene end was trimmed by 3 bases and the J gene end by 1 base; junction bases not matched to a gene: 5.

The chain links TRBV11-2 to TRBJ2-5; TRBD1 matches at 12 bases. This CDR3 is 16 amino acids long. Germline-derived CDR1 and CDR2 are SGHAT and FQNNGV. The V segment lost 6 bases and the J segment 5 bases; nucleotides outside the gene matches: 10. CDR3 sequence reads: CASRRGQGASKETQYF. CDR3 DNA: TGTGCCAGCAGGAGGGGACAGGGGGCTAGTAAGGAGACCCAGTACTTC.

This clone is deemed medium-sized. The chain uses TRBV12-5 and TRBJ2-2; D perhaps matches TRBD2 (6 bases). The CDR3 loop spans 14 amino acids. The germline gives CDR1 LGHNT, CDR2 FRNRAP. Between the trimmed V and J ends, which lost 10 bases and 4 bases, there was a span of 16 bases. CDR3 sequence: CATGPGVGTGELFF. CDR3 nucleotide sequence: TGTGCTACAGGCCCGGGAGTCGGCACCGGGGAGCTGTTTTTT.

V and J are TRBV28 and TRBJ1-3, with 9 bases lining up with TRBD1. Germline V gene sequence: CDR1 MDHEN, CDR2 SYDVKM. The CDR3 contains 12 residues. The CDR3 bases are TGTGTTTCGACAGGGGGTACGAACACCATATATTTT. Translation: CVSTGGTNTIYF.

V usage is TRBV5-4 and J usage is TRBJ1-1; unclear D gene. The CDR3 has 18 amino acids. Looked up from germline, CDR1 is SGHNT and CDR2 is YYREEE (reference sequence). V was shortened by 4 bases and J by 1 base, with 23 bases between the two germline ends. CDR3 sequence reads: CASSQDTKRGSSNTEAFF. DNA of the CDR3: TGTGCCAGCAGCCAAGATACCAAGAGAGGCAGCTCGAACACTGAAGCTTTCTTT.

The rearrangement joins TRBV5-1 to TRBJ2-1, with 11 bases aligning to TRBD1. CDR3 length: 16 residues. Germline trimming cut 4 bases from V and 7 bases from J; bases unmatched to any gene: 10. Germline V gene lookup returns CDR1 SGHRS and CDR2 YFSETQ. The CDR3 DNA reads as TGCGCCAGCAGCAAGGGGGACAGGGGGAATGTGAATGAGCAGTTCTTC. This codes for CASSKGDRGNVNEQFF. Variable domain in full (rest from reference TRBV5-1 and TRBJ2-1): KAGVTQTPRYLIKTRGQQVTLSCSPISGHRSVSWYQQTPGQGLQFLFEYFSETQRNKGNFPGRFSGRQFSNSRSEMNVSTLELGDSALYLCASSKGDRGNVNEQFFGPGTRLTVL.

The V call is TRBV11-3, the J call TRBJ2-7, with TRBD1 matching 7 bases. The CDR3 contains 14 residues. Trimming at V came to 5 bases and at J to 2 bases, leaving 6 bases not matched to a gene. The germline gives CDR1 SGHNT, CDR2 YENEEA. CDR3: CASSGRDSPYEQYF. The CDR3 nucleotides are TGTGCCAGCAGCGGACGGGACAGCCCCTACGAGCAGTACTTC. Complete variable domain (other parts from reference TRBV11-3 and TRBJ2-7): EAGVVQSPRYKIIEKKQPVAFWCNPISGHNTLYWYLQNLGQGPELLIRYENEEAVDDSQLPKDRFSAERLKGVDSTLKIQPAELGDSAVYLCASSGRDSPYEQYFGPGTRLTVT.

The rearrangement uses TRBV7-2 and TRBJ1-4, with 7 positions matching TRBD1. This CDR3 region has 15 residues. The germline V gene has CDR1 SGHTA and CDR2 FQGNSA. The trim removed 5 bases at V and 8 bases at J, leaving 11 bases unmatched. The CDR3 loop is CASSPLGQVREKLFF. The CDR3 nucleotides read TGTGCCAGCAGCCCACTTGGACAGGTTCGGGAAAAACTGTTTTTT.

This clone was detected only a few times. The rearrangement joins TRBV15 to TRBJ2-7; 8 bases line up with TRBD2. Germline lookup yields CDR1 LNHNV and CDR2 YYDKDF (reference sequence). With 1 base clipped from V and 0 bases from J, the junction kept 5 bases outside the gene matches. The CDR3 extends over 16 amino acids. The CDR3 DNA sequence: TGTGCCACCAGCAGAGGGAGCGGGAGTTACTCCTACGAGCAGTACTTC. Translation gives CATSRGSGSYSYEQYF.

Turning to this clone: The same CDR3 arises from other DNA sequences in this sample as well. The CDR3 DNA reads as TGCGCCAGCAGCACTACTGGGACTAATGAAAAACTGTTTTTT. Translated: CASSTTGTNEKLFF. The chain couples TRBV10-1 to TRBJ1-4; D is unclear. With 6 bases removed from V and 2 bases from J, the gap between germline ends came to 10 bases. Germline-derived CDR1 and CDR2 are WNHNN and SYGVQD (reference sequence). CDR3 length: 14 residues.

The V and J genes are TRBV2 and TRBJ2-7, with D perhaps matching TRBD1 (5 bases). The CDR3 sequence is 15 residues long. Trimming removed 4 bases at V and 6 bases at J, with 19 bases between. CDR1 is SNHLY and CDR2 is FYNNEI in the germline V gene. This CDR3 reads CASSVSGPLVGEQYF. CDR3 DNA: TGTGCCAGCAGTGTTTCAGGGCCCCTAGTTGGCGAGCAGTACTTC. The full variable domain, rest sourced from reference TRBV2 and TRBJ2-7, is EPEVTQTPSHQVTQMGQEVILRCVPISNHLYFYWYRQILGQKVEFLVSFYNNEISEKSEIFDDQFSVERPDGSNFTLKIRSTKLEDSAMYFCASSVSGPLVGEQYFGPGTRLTVT.

The chain uses TRBV6-5 and TRBJ1-4; tentatively, D is TRBD1 (5 bases). CDR1 is MNHEY, CDR2 SVGAGI, per germline. The V end lost 2 bases, the J end lost 9 bases, and 13 bases lay between the germline ends. The CDR3 has 14 amino acids. The CDR3 spells CASSYGQMEKKLFF. The CDR3 DNA reads as TGTGCCAGCAGTTACGGACAAATGGAAAAAAAACTGTTTTTT.

This chain joins TRBV28 and TRBJ1-1, with 11 bases that match TRBD1. CDR3 length: 15 residues. V shed 2 bases and J 3 bases; nucleotides not matched to a gene: 2. Germline V gene data show CDR1 as MDHEN and CDR2 as SYDVKM. Written as DNA, the CDR3 is TGTGCCAGCAGTTTAGGGGACAGGGGGGACACTGAAGCTTTCTTT. Residues: CASSLGDRGDTEAFF. Looking up the rest from reference TRBV28 and TRBJ1-1 gives the full variable domain: DVKVTQSSRYLVKRTGEKVFLECVQDMDHENMFWYRQDPGLGLRLIYFSYDVKMKEKGDIPEGYSVSREKKERFSLILESASTNQTSMYLCASSLGDRGDTEAFFGQGTRLTVV.

The chain employs TRBV19 and TRBJ2-4; maybe TRBD1 (5 bases). V lost 5 bases and J 0 bases, leaving 11 bases between the germline ends. The germline V gene has CDR1 LNHDA and CDR2 SQIVND (reference sequence). This CDR3 region has 15 residues. In nucleotides, the CDR3 is TGTGCCAGTAGTCCAGACAGCATAGCCAAAAACATTCAGTACTTC. Translation: CASSPDSIAKNIQYF.

The chain employs TRBV27 and TRBJ2-4, with 7 bases that match TRBD1. V was clipped by 2 bases and J by 1 base; unmatched bases: 8. Germline-derived CDR1 and CDR2 are MNHEY and SMNVEV (reference sequence). The CDR3 totals 17 residues. CDR3 nucleotides: TGTGCCAGCAGTTTAAGGGCAGGGGGTGACGCCAAAAACATTCAGTACTTC. Protein sequence: CASSLRAGGDAKNIQYF.

This clone was seen just once. The J gene is TRBJ2-7, the V gene TRBV1; TRBD2, the table's D call, lacks a check against the DNA. TRBV1 is reported as a pseudogene. This CDR3 region has 19 residues. The CDR3 sequence is CTSSQDLASGRGWDYEQYF. The DNA for the CDR3 is TGCACCAGCAGCCAAGATCTGGCTAGCGGGAGGGGGTGGGATTACGAGCAGTACTTC.

This rearrangement joins TRBV6-1 to TRBJ2-1; D possibly corresponds to TRBD2 (6 bases). V shed 6 bases and J shed 5 bases, with 17 bases lying between them. Germline assignment: CDR1 MNHNS and CDR2 SASEGT. The CDR3 has 15 amino acids. CDR3 amino acids: CASRGGTHRHNEQFF. In DNA form, the CDR3 reads TGTGCCAGCAGGGGCGGGACCCATCGCCACAATGAGCAGTTCTTC.

This clone is a singleton in its sample. The chain combines TRBV2 with TRBJ2-7; 9 bases agree with TRBD1. Unmatched junction bases numbered 7, after V lost 8 bases and J lost 5 bases. The CDR3 spans 13 residues. Looked up from germline, CDR1 is SNHLY and CDR2 is FYNNEI. CDR3 DNA sequence: TGTGCCAGCGGAAGGGACAGGGAAGACGAGCAGTACTTC. Protein sequence: CASGRDREDEQYF.

The V gene is TRBV5-4, the J gene TRBJ2-2; D is possibly TRBD1 (5 bases). V was trimmed by 1 base and J by 5 bases, leaving 9 bases between them. This CDR3 spans 14 amino acids. Germline V CDR1 and CDR2: SGHNT, YYREEE (reference sequence). CDR3 loop: CASSLTAGTGELFF. CDR3 nucleotides: TGTGCCAGCAGCTTGACAGCAGGGACCGGGGAGCTGTTTTTT.

The rearrangement links TRBV4-1 to TRBJ2-3, with 11 bases matching TRBD1. The CDR3 length is 13 residues. The V segment lost 3 bases and the J segment 8 bases; nucleotides outside the gene matches: 1. CDR1 MGHRA and CDR2 YSYEKL come from the germline V gene. The DNA of the CDR3 is TGCGCCAGCAGCCAGGGACAGGGGGTTACGCAGTATTTT. Protein product: CASSQGQGVTQYF.

Worth noting for this clone: The junction differs from germline at one of its ends, possibly a read error. This chain connects TRBV28 to TRBJ1-4, with 9 bases lining up with TRBD1. Germline V CDR1 and CDR2: MDHEN, SYDVKM. The CDR3 is 16 amino acids. The CDR3 reads CASSLLQGASKEKLFF. CDR3 in DNA: TGTGCCAGCAGTTTACTACAGGGGGCGTCTAAGGAAAAACTGTTTTTT.

The V and J genes are TRBV28 and TRBJ2-2; 8 positions agree with TRBD2. V trimming: 3 bases; J trimming: 0 bases; junction bases outside the gene matches: 9. Germline CDR1 reads MDHEN; CDR2 reads SYDVKM. This CDR3 comprises 18 residues. The CDR3 spells CASSFWPAGATNTGELFF. The DNA of the CDR3 is TGTGCCAGCAGTTTTTGGCCAGCGGGAGCTACGAACACCGGGGAGCTGTTTTTT.

The chain recombines TRBV5-1 with TRBJ2-1; D may be TRBD1 (7 bases). This CDR3 has 14 amino acids. CDR1 is SGHRS, CDR2 YFSETQ, per germline. V was cut by 4 bases and J by 6 bases, with 14 bases left in between. The CDR3 protein is CASSNPQGGNEQFF. The CDR3 bases are TGCGCCAGCAGCAACCCCCAGGGGGGCAATGAGCAGTTCTTC.